The rows below give T cell receptor beta chains drawn from one sample of a study of esophageal squamous cell carcinoma tumors. TCRdb re-analysed the 5' RACE reads in MiXCR, keeping a single row per CDR3 protein. The sample gives thousands of distinct CDR3 sequences, 22% of which show up once; less than 40% is in the top ten. The sample was tumor tissue. These receptors all come from a man aged 45 to 79 with esophageal squamous cell carcinoma. The CDR3 runs from the conserved cysteine through the conserved F or W. A D gene is named only where the DNA matches it firmly. Size values are once, few and many counts, or a class for expanded clones, and some rows have none.

v_call	d_call	clone_size	j_call	cdr3_aa	cdr3_nt
TRBV29-1	.	.	TRBJ1-2	CSVERGSYGYTF	TGCAGCGTCGAGAGGGGCTCCTATGGCTACACCTTC
TRBV6-6	.	many	TRBJ2-5	CASRFSRGQETQYF	TGTGCCAGCAGATTCAGTAGGGGGCAAGAGACCCAGTACTTC
TRBV29-1	TRBD1	medium-sized	TRBJ1-4	CSFAGQGTQKLFF	TGCAGCTTCGCAGGACAGGGCACGCAAAAACTGTTTTTT
TRBV5-6	TRBD2	few	TRBJ2-7	CASSLGGLAGVKQYF	TGTGCCAGCAGCCTGGGGGGGCTAGCGGGAGTAAAGCAGTACTTC
TRBV6-2/TRBV6-3	.	.	TRBJ2-3	CASSAFRGTSTDTQYF	TGTGCCAGCAGTGCGTTCAGGGGCACAAGCACAGATACGCAGTATTTT
TRBV19	.	once	TRBJ1-5	CASRDRTHKQPQHF	TGTGCCAGTAGGGACCGCACTCACAAGCAGCCCCAGCATTTT
TRBV28	TRBD2	.	TRBJ2-1	CASTPPRGGQFF	TGTGCCAGCACCCCTCCCCGGGGGGGGCAGTTCTTC
TRBV29-1	.	.	TRBJ1-1	CSVAVQRSTEAFF	TGCAGCGTTGCAGTCCAAAGATCTACTGAAGCTTTCTTT
TRBV27	.	many	TRBJ2-7	CASSLSWLGDSSYEQYF	TGTGCCAGCAGTTTATCGTGGTTGGGGGACTCCTCCTACGAGCAGTACTTC
TRBV4-1	.	medium-sized	TRBJ2-7	CASSQGGNPYEQYF	TGCGCCAGCAGCCAAGGGGGAAACCCCTACGAGCAGTACTTC
TRBV19	.	few	TRBJ1-1	CASMEGRRAFF	TGTGCCAGTATGGAGGGCCGTCGAGCTTTCTTT
TRBV19	.	many	TRBJ2-1	CASSLSTAYEQFF	TGTGCCAGTAGTCTGTCCACGGCGTATGAGCAGTTCTTC
TRBV5-1	.	.	TRBJ2-5	CASGGFGSDTQYF	TGCGCCAGCGGAGGATTCGGTTCAGATACCCAGTACTTC
TRBV15	TRBD2	many	TRBJ2-7	CATSRAGSGRGEQYF	TGTGCCACCAGCAGAGCAGGGAGCGGGAGAGGCGAGCAGTACTTC